The rows below give T cell receptor beta chains drawn from one sample of a study of control samples from healthy donors and cancer patients. Clones were sequenced by immunoSEQ multiplex PCR, and TCRdb holds only the in-frame ones, with some missing. The sample contains around 70,000 clones, roughly 93% of which appear only once. The specimen was blood. The source of these receptors is a woman aged 30 to 39 in good health. Both conserved end residues are part of each CDR3. A D gene is named only where the DNA matches it firmly. The size of a clone is reported for some rows only, either as once, few or many, or as a class for expanded clones.

TGCGCCAGCAGCCAAGATGGCAAGAACACCGGGGAGCTGTTTTTT	CASSQDGKNTGELFF	TRBV4-1	-	-	TRBJ2-2
TGTGCCAGCGGGAGAGGGGGGCCTAGCGGGGGATCCTACGAGCAGTACTTC	CASGRGGPSGGSYEQYF	TRBV5-4	TRBD2	-	TRBJ2-7
TGTGCCTCCCGGGAGGGCGCAGGAACTAATGAAAAACTGTTTTTT	CASREGAGTNEKLFF	TRBV27	-	few	TRBJ1-4
TGTGCCAGCAGCCAGGGTAGCGGGGGGGCTAGAGATACGCAGTATTTT	CASSQGSGGARDTQYF	TRBV3-1/TRBV3-2	TRBD2	-	TRBJ2-3
TGTGCCAGCAGCTTTGGCGGGGGGTTGAATGAGCAGTTCTTC	CASSFGGGLNEQFF	TRBV7-3	TRBD2	-	TRBJ2-1
TGTGCCAGCAGTTTAGGTTTCGGGCAGCCCCAGCATTTT	CASSLGFGQPQHF	TRBV12-3/TRBV12-4	-	-	TRBJ1-5
TGTGCCAGCAGTCCTCCGACAGGTTCCTACGAGCAGTACTTC	CASSPPTGSYEQYF	TRBV6-6	-	-	TRBJ2-7
TGTGCCAGCAGTTCCGGGACTAGCGGGGACTACGAGCAGTACTTC	CASSSGTSGDYEQYF	TRBV28	TRBD2	-	TRBJ2-7
TGTGCCTGGAGTGTAACAGAATACACTGAAGCTTTCTTT	CAWSVTEYTEAFF	TRBV30	-	-	TRBJ1-1
TGTGCCAGCTCACCTAAAATAGGGTTAGACACTGAAGCTTTCTTT	CASSPKIGLDTEAFF	TRBV18	-	-	TRBJ1-1
TGTGCCAGCACGAGAGGGGGTTTTGAAAAACTGTTTTTT	CASTRGGFEKLFF	TRBV2	-	-	TRBJ1-4
TGTGCCAGCAGTTACTTTCAAGCGTCGAGGGCTTTCTTT	CASSYFQASRAFF	TRBV6-2/TRBV6-3	-	once	TRBJ1-1
TGTGCCAGCAGGGGGGGGGAACGAAGGACAGGTGAAGCTTTCTTT	CASRGGERRTGEAFF	TRBV6-5	TRBD1	-	TRBJ1-1
TGTGCCAGCAGTTTTGTAGGGGGAGATGAAAAACTGTTTTTT	CASSFVGGDEKLFF	TRBV6-5	-	-	TRBJ1-4
TGTGCCTGGAGTGTATCCACAGCTGGCTACACCTTC	CAWSVSTAGYTF	TRBV30	-	-	TRBJ1-2
TGTGCCAGCAGCCAGGGGGCGCGGTCGGACATTCAGTACTTC	CASSQGARSDIQYF	TRBV14	-	-	TRBJ2-4